The 21 T cell receptor beta chains in this list originate from one sample, sequenced in a study of blood T cell repertoires in COVID-19. Assay: immunoSEQ multiplex PCR; the TCRdb copy retains only in-frame clones and omits some. The table shows some 110,000 clones, with approximately 89% occurring only once. The sample consisted of peripheral blood. The receptors were sampled from a woman older than 75 with COVID-19, enrolled during active disease.

The rearrangement joins TRBV18 to TRBJ2-5; D is perhaps TRBD1 (6 bases). The CDR3 length is 14 residues. CDR1 and CDR2 (germline): KGHSH, LQKENI. With 4 bases removed from V and 1 base from J, the gap between germline ends came to 10 bases. This CDR3 reads CASSQGTLQETQYF. The CDR3 DNA sequence: TGTGCCAGCTCACAGGGGACACTCCAAGAGACCCAGTACTTC.

V is TRBV9 and J is TRBJ2-7, with a tentative D call TRBD2 (5 bases). Germline V gene data show CDR1 as SGDLS and CDR2 as YYNGEE. The ends were cut back, 2 bases at V and 2 bases at J, with 11 bases in the middle. The CDR3 runs 14 residues. CDR3 in amino acids: CASSVAQTTYEQYF. CDR3 coding DNA: TGTGCCAGCAGCGTGGCCCAGACTACCTACGAGCAGTACTTC.

This clone showed up just once. J is TRBJ1-1 and V is TRBV10-3; D unresolved. Looked up from germline, CDR1 is ENHRY and CDR2 is SYGVKD. V dropped 0 bases and J dropped 7 bases, with 9 bases sitting between them. This CDR3 has 13 amino acids. The CDR3 spells CAISESEGGEAFF. In nucleotides, the CDR3 is TGTGCCATCAGTGAGTCGGAAGGAGGTGAAGCTTTCTTT.

The rearrangement joins TRBV15 to TRBJ2-5, with 7 bases fitting TRBD2. The CDR3 is 15 amino acids. Germline V lookup: CDR1 LNHNV, CDR2 YYDKDF (reference sequence). After removal of 0 bases from V and 4 bases from J, the junction contained 5 bases not matched to a gene. CDR3 in DNA: TGTGCCACCAGCAGAGATGCGGGAGTGGGAGAGACCCAGTACTTC. Translation gives CATSRDAGVGETQYF.

V usage is TRBV6-6 and J usage is TRBJ1-5; D gene uncertain. The germline V gene has CDR1 MNHNY and CDR2 SVGAGI (reference sequence). This CDR3 contains 14 residues. The ends were cut back, 4 bases at V and 7 bases at J, with 14 bases in the middle. CDR3: CASSSSGNEQPQHF. CDR3 bases: TGTGCCAGCAGTTCGTCGGGGAATGAGCAGCCCCAGCATTTT.

This clone was found once. This chain uses TRBV7-2 with TRBJ1-2, with D possibly being TRBD1 (6 bases). The CDR3 loop spans 14 amino acids. V dropped 4 bases and J dropped 4 bases, with 13 bases sitting between them. The germline gives CDR1 SGHTA, CDR2 FQGNSA. CDR3 sequence (DNA): TGTGCCAGCAGCTCGAGCGGGGGCATCTATGGCTACACCTTC. Residues: CASSSSGGIYGYTF.

The CDR3, as DNA: TGCGCCAGCAGCCAAGATTGGGGGGAATCATGGACCCAGCATTTT. Protein: CASSQDWGESWTQHF. The chain has TRBV4-3 and TRBJ1-5, with D perhaps matching TRBD1 (5 bases). The V gene lost 0 bases and the J gene lost 11 bases, with 17 bases spanning the gap. The CDR3 length is 15 residues. CDR1 and CDR2 from the germline V gene are LGHNA and YSLEER.

The rearrangement joins TRBV19 to TRBJ2-2; 12 bases fit TRBD1. Germline CDR1 LNHDA, CDR2 SQIVND (reference sequence). The junction had 7 bases not matched to a gene; V was cut back by 6 bases and J by 8 bases. This CDR3 is 15 amino acids long. CDR3 region: CASRPGTGGAGELFF. Written as DNA, the CDR3 is TGTGCCAGTAGACCCGGGACAGGGGGCGCGGGGGAGCTGTTTTTT. The full variable domain, rest sourced from reference TRBV19 and TRBJ2-2, is DGGITQSPKYLFRKEGQNVTLSCEQNLNHDAMYWYRQDPGQGLRLIYYSQIVNDFQKGDIAEGYSVSREKKESFPLTVTSAQKNPTAFYLCASRPGTGGAGELFFGEGSRLTVL.

V usage is TRBV9 and J usage is TRBJ2-1; D is possibly TRBD1 (6 bases). CDR3 length: 16 amino acids. Looked up from germline, CDR1 is SGDLS and CDR2 is YYNGEE. Trimming cost V 4 bases and J 4 bases, with 18 bases left between them. The CDR3 is CASSPQGGPAYNEQFF. In DNA, the CDR3 is TGTGCCAGCAGCCCCCAAGGGGGACCGGCGTACAATGAGCAGTTCTTC.

The chain uses TRBV28 and TRBJ2-7; tentatively, D is TRBD1 (7 bases). CDR1 and CDR2 from the germline V gene are MDHEN and SYDVKM. CDR3 length equals 13 residues. Trimming removed 4 bases at V and 4 bases at J, with 11 bases between. The CDR3 DNA is TGTGCCAGCAGTTCCCAGGGGGGATACGAGCAGTACTTC. Translated: CASSSQGGYEQYF.

This sequence joins TRBV5-6 and TRBJ2-7; 9 nucleotides agree with TRBD1. The length of the CDR3 is 17 residues. In germline, CDR1 is SGHDT, CDR2 YYEEEE. V lost 3 bases and J lost 0; bases outside the gene matches: 10. The CDR3 protein is CASSSLATGGGSYEQYF. The CDR3 coding sequence is TGTGCCAGCAGCTCGCTGGCGACAGGGGGGGGCTCCTACGAGCAGTACTTC.

The CDR3 protein is CASSVYRGNEQYF. The CDR3 region has the DNA TGTGCCAGCAGTGTTTACCGGGGAAACGAGCAGTACTTC. The V gene is TRBV2, the J gene TRBJ2-7; D is perhaps TRBD2 (5 bases). The CDR3 consists of 13 residues. Germline CDR1 reads SNHLY; CDR2 reads FYNNEI. Between the trimmed V and J ends, which lost 4 bases and 5 bases, there was a span of 12 bases.

This clone is a singleton in its sample. CDR3 in DNA: TGTGCCAGCAGCTTAGGACGGAGTAATGAGCAGTTCTTC. Protein sequence: CASSLGRSNEQFF. The chain couples TRBV11-3 to TRBJ2-1; D is unresolved. Deletions cut 1 base from V and 7 bases from J, with 8 bases between. The germline gives CDR1 SGHNT, CDR2 YENEEA. The CDR3 length is 13 residues.

The chain uses TRBV28 and TRBJ2-5; 9 bases agree with TRBD2. Germline CDR1 is MDHEN and CDR2 is SYDVKM. With 2 bases clipped from V and 2 bases from J, the junction kept 9 bases outside the gene matches. The CDR3 contains 17 residues. The CDR3 sequence is CASSLPPHSGGQETQYF. CDR3 nucleotide sequence: TGTGCCAGCAGTTTACCCCCCCACAGCGGGGGGCAAGAGACCCAGTACTTC.

The V call is TRBV18, the J call TRBJ2-7; 11 bases are shared with TRBD2. Trimming took 2 bases from V and 6 from J; bases not matched to a gene: 0. The germline gives CDR1 KGHSH, CDR2 LQKENI. The CDR3 consists of 13 residues. CDR3 sequence reads: CASSPGTSGEQYF. The DNA of the CDR3 is TGTGCCAGCTCACCAGGGACTAGCGGCGAGCAGTACTTC.

The rearrangement uses TRBV19 and TRBJ1-5, with TRBD1 matching over 10 bases. Germline lookup yields CDR1 LNHDA and CDR2 SQIVND (reference sequence). Germline trimming cut 5 bases from V and 2 bases from J; bases unmatched to any gene: 3. This CDR3 has 15 residues. CDR3 sequence reads: CASSRGTGGNQPQHF. The CDR3 DNA sequence: TGTGCCAGTAGTCGCGGGACAGGGGGCAATCAGCCCCAGCATTTT.

The J gene is TRBJ2-7, the V gene TRBV28; TRBD2 aligns across 7 bases. Germline V gives CDR1 MDHEN, CDR2 SYDVKM. Germline trimming cut 6 bases from V and 5 bases from J; bases unmatched to any gene: 7. The CDR3 is 13 residues long. The CDR3 DNA sequence: TGTGCCAGCAGGTCGGGGGGTGACCACGAGCAGTACTTC. It specifies CASRSGGDHEQYF.

The J gene is TRBJ1-2, the V gene TRBV6-5; 10 nucleotides align to TRBD1. The germline V gene has CDR1 MNHEY and CDR2 SVGAGI. The CDR3 is 15 residues long. Trimming cost V 8 bases and J 13 bases; bases outside gene matches: 19. The CDR3 DNA sequence: TGTGCCAGCTTCTCAAGGGACAGGGGCGCCAATGATGTCACCTTC. Amino acids: CASFSRDRGANDVTF.

The CDR3: CASTEAGGKTGELFF. The DNA of the CDR3 is TGTGCCAGTACAGAAGCGGGAGGGAAAACCGGGGAGCTGTTTTTT. The V and J genes are TRBV6-5 and TRBJ2-2; TRBD2 aligns across 10 bases. CDR1 and CDR2 from the germline V gene are MNHEY and SVGAGI. The CDR3 runs to 15 residues. Germline trimming cut 9 bases from V and 5 bases from J; bases unmatched to any gene: 9.

The chain joins TRBV28 to TRBJ1-2; no firm D call. V was pared by 3 bases and J by 8 bases, with 10 bases between. Germline loops: CDR1 MDHEN, CDR2 SYDVKM. This CDR3 is 12 amino acids long. The CDR3 nucleotides read TGTGCCAGCAGTTTGAGGGATAACGGCTACACCTTC. It is translated as CASSLRDNGYTF.

V usage is TRBV29-1 and J usage is TRBJ2-3, with D tentatively TRBD1 (5 bases). CDR1 is SQVTM, CDR2 ANQGSEA, per germline. The CDR3 runs to 16 residues. V lost 0 bases and J 2 bases, leaving 15 bases between the germline ends. The CDR3 bases are TGCAGCGTTGAAGATCACCGGCCAGGGAACACAGATACGCAGTATTTT. It codes for CSVEDHRPGNTDTQYF.